This record looks at one T cell receptor (beta chain) sequence and its context. This entry comes from a study of blood T cells in healthy people across ages. The use of a sample-barcoded 5' primer and a J-beta primer mix characterized a second PCR of roughly 7 to 11 cycles. One entry per CDR3 protein, called by TCRdb with MiXCR from the 5' RACE reads. The repertoire holds about 1.4 million distinct CDR3 sequences, with around 55% as singletons. The V gene's germline CDR1 is MNHEY and CDR2 SMNVEV (reference sequence). With V trimmed by 6 bases and J by 0 bases, 1 base remained unmatched. This CDR3 is 14 amino acids long.

The chain combines TRBV27 with TRBJ1-2; TRBD1 matches at 10 bases. This TCR was sampled from a man aged 18 to 29 in good health. The sample was blood. The CDR3 region is CASRGQGTNYGYTF. In DNA, the CDR3 is TGTGCCAGCAGGGGACAGGGGACTAACTATGGCTACACCTTC.